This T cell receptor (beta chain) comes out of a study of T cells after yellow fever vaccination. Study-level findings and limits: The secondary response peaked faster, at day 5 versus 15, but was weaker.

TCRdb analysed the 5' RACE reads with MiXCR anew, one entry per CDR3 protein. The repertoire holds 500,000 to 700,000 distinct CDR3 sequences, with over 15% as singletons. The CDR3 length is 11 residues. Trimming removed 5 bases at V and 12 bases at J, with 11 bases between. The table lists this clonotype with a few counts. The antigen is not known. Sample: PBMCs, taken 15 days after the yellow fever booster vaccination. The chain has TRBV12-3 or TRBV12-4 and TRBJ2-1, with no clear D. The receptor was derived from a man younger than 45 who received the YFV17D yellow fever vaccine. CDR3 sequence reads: CASSQYAAQFF. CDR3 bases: TGTGCCAGCAGTCAGTACGCGGCGCAGTTCTTC.